Listed here are 32 T cell receptor beta chains from one sample, sequenced in a study of blood T cell repertoires in COVID-19. Sequencing was performed with immunoSEQ multiplex PCR; in TCRdb, only in-frame clones are kept and a portion is missing. The table shows approximately 500,000 clones, with around nine tenths occurring only once. The source material was peripheral blood. These receptors all come from a woman between 50 and 59 years old with COVID-19, enrolled during active disease.

The V and J genes are TRBV5-1 and TRBJ1-6; 7 bases agree with TRBD1. This CDR3 has 15 amino acids. Germline CDR1 and CDR2: SGHRS and YFSETQ. The J segment lost 8 bases and the V segment lost 4 bases, leaving 9 bases of the junction unmatched. CDR3 residues: CASSQTTGAYSPLHF. The CDR3 DNA reads TGCGCCAGCAGCCAGACAACAGGGGCTTATTCACCCCTCCACTTT. The whole variable domain, filled in from reference TRBV5-1 and TRBJ1-6, reads KAGVTQTPRYLIKTRGQQVTLSCSPISGHRSVSWYQQTPGQGLQFLFEYFSETQRNKGNFPGRFSGRQFSNSRSEMNVSTLELGDSALYLCASSQTTGAYSPLHFGNGTRLTVT.

The V and J genes are TRBV9 and TRBJ1-3; TRBD1 agrees at 8 bases. Germline trimming cut 2 bases from V and 2 bases from J; bases unmatched to any gene: 3. The CDR3 sequence is 15 residues long. Germline lookup yields CDR1 SGDLS and CDR2 YYNGEE. This CDR3 is CASSVGTGTGNTIYF. The CDR3 coding sequence is TGTGCCAGCAGCGTGGGGACAGGAACTGGAAACACCATATATTTT.

V usage is TRBV30 and J usage is TRBJ1-6; 9 nucleotides match TRBD1. V trimming: 0 bases; J trimming: 11 bases; junction bases outside the gene matches: 5. From germline, CDR1 is GTSNPN and CDR2 SVGIG (reference sequence). This CDR3 has 14 residues. CDR3 sequence (DNA): TGTGCCTGGAGTGTGGACAGGGGCCTAGCACCCCTCCACTTT. Translating it yields CAWSVDRGLAPLHF.

The gene calls are TRBV20-1 and TRBJ2-1; possible D gene TRBD1, 5 bases. The CDR3 is 15 amino acids. Per the germline V gene, CDR1 is DFQATT and CDR2 is SNEGSKA (reference sequence). V lost 3 bases, J lost 0 bases, and 12 bases lay in between. As DNA, the CDR3 is TGCAGTGCTAGTGGAGAAGGGGCCTCCTACAATGAGCAGTTCTTC. Translated: CSASGEGASYNEQFF.

The chain couples TRBV19 to TRBJ2-1, with 9 bases fitting TRBD1. Trimming removed 5 bases from V and 8 bases from J; junction bases left unmatched: 4. Per the germline V gene, CDR1 is LNHDA and CDR2 is SQIVND (reference sequence). The CDR3 is 13 residues long. The CDR3 DNA sequence: TGTGCCAGTAGTCGGGACAGGGAATATGAGCAGTTCTTC. It yields the protein CASSRDREYEQFF.

The chain is built from TRBV29-1 and TRBJ2-7; maybe TRBD1 (6 bases). The V and J ends lost 6 bases and 5 bases respectively, with 14 bases between them. Germline CDR1 is SQVTM and CDR2 is ANQGSEA. The CDR3 is made up of 12 amino acids. In nucleotides, the CDR3 is TGCAGCGTGGGCAGACAGGCAGACGAGCAGTACTTC. Translation: CSVGRQADEQYF.

V usage is TRBV5-1 and J usage is TRBJ2-7, with 9 positions matching TRBD1. CDR3 length: 15 amino acids. The V segment lost 4 bases and the J segment 5 bases; nucleotides outside the gene matches: 10. Germline CDR1 and CDR2: SGHRS and YFSETQ. The CDR3 reads CASSLTLGTGHEQYF. CDR3 coding DNA: TGCGCCAGCAGCCTAACCCTCGGGACAGGGCACGAGCAGTACTTC.

The rearrangement links TRBV10-3 to TRBJ1-1; possibly TRBD1 for D (5 bases). Germline V gene data show CDR1 as ENHRY and CDR2 as SYGVKD. This CDR3 is 13 amino acids long. Trimming shortened V by 5 bases and J by 2 bases, and 9 bases separated the two germline ends. The CDR3 nucleotides are TGTGCCATCAGTTTCCAGGGAAACACTGAAGCTTTCTTT. Its protein is CAISFQGNTEAFF.

The rearrangement links TRBV7-9 to TRBJ1-6; the D gene is possibly TRBD1 (5 bases). Germline CDR1 and CDR2: SEHNR and FQNEAQ (reference sequence). The ends were cut back, 4 bases at V and 8 bases at J, with 6 bases in the middle. This CDR3 spans 12 amino acids. The CDR3 nucleotides read TGTGCCAGCAGCTCACAGGATTCACCCCTCCACTTT. This sequence encodes CASSSQDSPLHF. The full variable domain, rest sourced from reference TRBV7-9 and TRBJ1-6, is DTGVSQNPRHKITKRGQNVTFRCDPISEHNRLYWYRQTLGQGPEFLTYFQNEAQLEKSRLLSDRFSAERPKGSFSTLEIQRTEQGDSAMYLCASSSQDSPLHFGNGTRLTVT.

The J gene is TRBJ1-2, the V gene TRBV10-2; D is uncertain. The CDR3 is 16 residues long. Germline V gene data show CDR1 as WSHSY and CDR2 as SAAADI. V lost 7 bases and J lost 0, with 18 bases in between. The CDR3 region has the DNA TGCGCCAGCACCCTTCTCCGGAGTCCCACTAACTATGGCTACACCTTC. Protein sequence: CASTLLRSPTNYGYTF.

The chain carries TRBV6-5 and TRBJ2-1; possible D gene TRBD2, 5 bases. The V and J ends lost 6 bases and 2 bases respectively, with 11 bases between them. The CDR3 covers 14 residues. Germline V gene data show CDR1 as MNHEY and CDR2 as SVGAGI. CDR3 sequence (DNA): TGTGCCAGCAGATGGGGAGACGCCTACAATGAGCAGTTCTTC. The encoded protein is CASRWGDAYNEQFF.

The genes are TRBV29-1 and TRBJ2-1; D unresolved. Trimming cost V 7 bases and J 0 bases, with 10 bases left between them. This CDR3 has 13 amino acids. Germline V gives CDR1 SQVTM, CDR2 ANQGSEA. In DNA, the CDR3 is TGCAGCGGGGTGGGCAACTCCTACAATGAGCAGTTCTTC. Amino acids: CSGVGNSYNEQFF.

The CDR3 coding sequence is TGTGCCAGCAACCCCCGGAATCAGCCCCAGCATTTT. This translates into CASNPRNQPQHF. J is TRBJ1-5 and V is TRBV5-8; D is unclear. CDR3 length: 12 amino acids. Germline lookup yields CDR1 SGHTS and CDR2 YDEGEE. Trimming removed 6 bases at V and 4 bases at J, with 8 bases between.

The chain has TRBV5-4 and TRBJ2-2, with 8 bases aligning to TRBD1. This CDR3 has 15 amino acids. V trimming: 2 bases; J trimming: 7 bases; junction bases outside the gene matches: 7. The V gene's germline CDR1 is SGHNT and CDR2 YYREEE (reference sequence). Here the CDR3 DNA reads TGTGCCAGCAGCTTCGGGCAGGGGGCTGTCGGGGAGCTGTTTTTT. Translated: CASSFGQGAVGELFF.

V gene TRBV6-5 combines with J gene TRBJ1-2; D uncertain. CDR3 length: 14 amino acids. Trimming took off 6 bases at V and 3 bases at J, with 14 bases between the two ends. Looked up from germline, CDR1 is MNHEY and CDR2 is SVGAGI. The CDR3 DNA reads as TGTGCCAGCAGGACCCATTGGGGAGACTATGGCTACACCTTC. It is translated as CASRTHWGDYGYTF.

This chain joins TRBV5-4 and TRBJ1-2, with 9 bases aligning to TRBD1. V lost 3 bases to trimming and J lost 1 base; unmatched junction nucleotides: 4. Germline CDR1 SGHNT, CDR2 YYREEE (reference sequence). The CDR3 has 15 residues. DNA of the CDR3: TGTGCCAGCAGCTGGGGGGGACAGGGTAACTATGGCTACACCTTC. Amino acid sequence: CASSWGGQGNYGYTF.

The gene calls are TRBV29-1 and TRBJ2-2; D possibly corresponds to TRBD2 (5 bases). Trimming cost V 0 bases and J 6 bases, with 17 bases left between them. The V gene's germline CDR1 is SQVTM and CDR2 ANQGSEA. This CDR3 region has 16 residues. CDR3 amino acids: CSVEDREGLSPGELFF. DNA of the CDR3: TGCAGCGTTGAAGACCGTGAGGGATTGAGCCCCGGGGAGCTGTTTTTT.

The genes are TRBV6-1 and TRBJ1-3, with 7 bases aligning to TRBD1. CDR3 length: 17 residues. From germline, CDR1 is MNHNS and CDR2 SASEGT. V was pared by 4 bases and J by 0 bases, with 9 bases of the junction left unmatched. The CDR3, as DNA: TGTGCCAGCAGTGGAACTCGAGGACAGGTCTCTGGAAACACCATATATTTT. As protein: CASSGTRGQVSGNTIYF.

The V call is TRBV6-5, the J call TRBJ2-5, with no clear D. The germline gives CDR1 MNHEY, CDR2 SVGAGI. The CDR3 length is 12 residues. Trimming pared 7 bases from V and 4 bases from J, leaving 10 bases between. The chain's CDR3 is CASTLVGETQYF. CDR3 coding DNA: TGTGCCAGCACGTTGGTCGGAGAGACCCAGTACTTC.

The rearrangement joins TRBV30 to TRBJ2-7; 14 bases match TRBD2. J lost 0 bases, V lost 1 base, and 8 bases had no gene match. Per germline, CDR1 GTSNPN and CDR2 SVGIG (reference sequence). The CDR3 consists of 18 residues. The CDR3 sequence is CAWSGRTSGGHFSYEQYF. The CDR3 bases are TGTGCCTGGAGTGGGAGGACTAGCGGGGGGCATTTCTCCTACGAGCAGTACTTC.

V is TRBV10-3 and J is TRBJ1-1, with TRBD1 identical over 8 bases. This CDR3 is 14 amino acids long. Germline assignment: CDR1 ENHRY and CDR2 SYGVKD. After removal of 5 bases from V and 5 bases from J, the junction contained 7 bases not matched to a gene. CDR3 sequence reads: CAISRQGRDTEAFF. The CDR3 region has the DNA TGTGCCATCAGTCGACAGGGGCGAGATACTGAAGCTTTCTTT.

The chain couples TRBV15 to TRBJ2-7; 9 positions agree with TRBD1. J was trimmed by 9 bases and V by 3 bases; bases with no gene match: 6. CDR1 is LNHNV and CDR2 is YYDKDF in the germline V gene (reference sequence). CDR3 length equals 13 residues. The DNA of the CDR3 is TGTGCCACCAGCAGCCGGACAGGGGTGATGCAGTACTTC. Protein product: CATSSRTGVMQYF.

Only one count was recorded for this clone. The chain employs TRBV30 and TRBJ1-1; 10 bases map to TRBD1. The CDR3 loop spans 15 amino acids. The germline V gene has CDR1 GTSNPN and CDR2 SVGIG (reference sequence). V lost 5 bases to trimming and J lost 0 bases; unmatched junction nucleotides: 6. CDR3 DNA: TGTGCCTGGGAGATGGGACAGGGGCTGAACACTGAAGCTTTCTTT. It translates to CAWEMGQGLNTEAFF.

This chain uses TRBV19 with TRBJ1-5; TRBD1 agrees at 7 bases. The V gene end was trimmed by 6 bases and the J gene end by 5 bases; junction bases not matched to a gene: 16. The germline V gene encodes CDR1 LNHDA and CDR2 SQIVND (reference sequence). The CDR3 totals 17 residues. The CDR3 region is CASSLLTGQGGDQPQHF. CDR3 DNA sequence: TGTGCCAGTAGCCTCCTCACGGGCCAGGGGGGCGATCAGCCCCAGCATTTT.

The chain carries TRBV19 and TRBJ2-3, with TRBD1 as a possible D gene (6 bases). The germline V and J ends were trimmed by 3 bases and 4 bases, with 17 bases remaining between them. CDR1 is LNHDA, CDR2 SQIVND, per germline (reference sequence). CDR3 length: 16 amino acids. DNA of the CDR3: TGTGCCAGTAGTATCCTCAGGGGCTTTCGGGCAGATACGCAGTATTTT. Translating it yields CASSILRGFRADTQYF.

This clone was detected only a few times. V usage is TRBV24-1 and J usage is TRBJ1-5; possibly TRBD1 for D (5 bases). V dropped 3 bases and J dropped 7 bases, with 12 bases sitting between them. The CDR3 length is 14 residues. Germline CDR1 and CDR2: KGHDR and SFDVKD. CDR3 protein: CATSDLGGGQPQHF. In DNA form, the CDR3 reads TGTGCCACCAGTGATCTCGGGGGAGGACAGCCCCAGCATTTT.

This chain links TRBV30 with TRBJ2-7; a possible D gene is TRBD2 (7 bases). Between the trimmed V and J ends, which lost 8 bases and 7 bases, there was a span of 18 bases. The CDR3 sequence is 12 residues long. Germline V gene lookup returns CDR1 GTSNPN and CDR2 SVGIG (reference sequence). In DNA, the CDR3 is TGTGCCCGAGAGGGGGGGCTAAAGGAGCAGTACTTC. It codes for CAREGGLKEQYF. The whole variable domain, remainder taken from reference TRBV30 and TRBJ2-7, is SQTIHQWPATLVQPVGSPLSLECTVEGTSNPNLYWYRQAAGRGLQLLFYSVGIGQISSEVPQNLSASRPQDRQFILSSKKLLLSDSGFYLCAREGGLKEQYFGPGTRLTVT.

DNA of the CDR3: TGCGCCAGCAGCTCTCCCGTAGCTACGGGCACAGATACGCAGTATTTT. Protein product: CASSSPVATGTDTQYF. The rearrangement links TRBV5-1 to TRBJ2-3; no clear D. Trimming removed 3 bases at V and 1 base at J, with 15 bases between. The CDR3 spans 16 residues. Germline values: CDR1 SGHRS, CDR2 YFSETQ.

The rearrangement uses TRBV5-1 and TRBJ1-5; 9 bases map to TRBD1. Germline V CDR1 and CDR2: SGHRS, YFSETQ. J gave up 7 bases and V 4 bases, and 3 bases lay outside the gene matches. The CDR3 extends over 13 amino acids. Written as DNA, the CDR3 is TGCGCCAGCAGCATGACAGGGGGACAGCCCCAGCATTTT. Translating it yields CASSMTGGQPQHF.

The J gene is TRBJ2-3, the V gene TRBV28; 16 nucleotides agree with TRBD2. With 10 bases clipped from V and 5 bases from J, the junction kept 15 bases outside the gene matches. This CDR3 spans 18 amino acids. CDR1 is MDHEN, CDR2 SYDVKM, per germline. CDR3 region: CATLGLAGGPVNIDTQYF. The CDR3 coding sequence is TGTGCCACCCTGGGACTAGCGGGGGGGCCCGTAAATATAGATACGCAGTATTTT.

To note about this clone: This may arise from a read error, as a much more abundant clone is one base away. This sample also contains other DNA sequences that code for the same CDR3. The chain uses TRBV7-3 and TRBJ2-2; TRBD2 matches 15 bases. Germline CDR1 reads SGHTA; CDR2 reads FQGTGA. CDR3 length: 16 amino acids. CDR3 DNA: TGCGCCAGCAGCTCCGGACTAGCGGGGGGGACCGGGGAGCTGTTTTTT. Translated, it gives CASSSGLAGGTGELFF.

The chain employs TRBV3-1 (or the pseudogene TRBV3-2) and TRBJ2-7, with TRBD2 as a possible D gene (7 bases). The length of the CDR3 is 17 residues. Germline V gene data show CDR1 as LGHDT and CDR2 as YNNKEL (reference sequence). V was shortened by 0 bases and J by 7 bases, with 22 bases between the two germline ends. The CDR3 loop is CASSQEGAGTTRGEQYF. The CDR3 DNA sequence: TGTGCCAGCAGCCAAGAGGGGGCCGGGACTACAAGAGGGGAGCAGTACTTC.